The 30 T cell receptor beta chains below come from one sample, sequenced in a study of response to subunit inactivated influenza vaccine. In TCRdb, the RT-PCR reads were re-called with MiXCR into one record per CDR3 protein. In the table there are about half a million distinct CDR3 sequences, 6.5% to 8% of which are singletons. The sequencing here drew on PBMCs from blood, taken about 23 months after vaccination. These receptors were obtained from a man aged 45 to 70 who received an inactivated influenza vaccine.

This clonotype was seen ten or more times. The chain couples TRBV29-1 to TRBJ2-1; D is undetermined. This CDR3 spans 13 amino acids. The germline gives CDR1 SQVTM, CDR2 ANQGSEA. V lost 6 bases to trimming and J lost 9 bases, with 18 bases between them. CDR3 coding DNA: TGCAGCGTCCCAAGTTCCAGCAACGGTGAGCAGTTCTTC. It is translated as CSVPSSSNGEQFF.

There are a few counts of this clonotype. The genes are TRBV7-9 and TRBJ2-7; TRBD1 might be the D (6 bases). Germline V gene sequence: CDR1 SEHNR, CDR2 FQNEAQ (reference sequence). The germline V and J ends were trimmed by 6 bases and 1 base, with 13 bases remaining between them. CDR3 length equals 14 residues. The CDR3 region is CASSLWTESYEQYF. Here the CDR3 DNA reads TGTGCCAGCAGTTTGTGGACAGAATCCTACGAGCAGTACTTC.

This rearrangement joins TRBV5-6 to TRBJ2-3, with 13 bases lining up with TRBD2. J was trimmed by 6 bases and V by 3 bases; bases with no gene match: 10. Germline V gene sequence: CDR1 SGHDT, CDR2 YYEEEE. The CDR3 runs to 17 residues. As DNA, the CDR3 is TGTGCCAGCAGCTCGACTAGCGGGGGGACTCGGAGGGATACGCAGTATTTT. Translation gives CASSSTSGGTRRDTQYF.

This clonotype was detected only a few times. In nucleotides, the CDR3 is TGTGCCAGCAGTGAAGTAGCGGGAGGGCCTGAGACCCAGTACTTC. Translating gives CASSEVAGGPETQYF. This chain uses TRBV6-1 with TRBJ2-5, with 11 bases fitting TRBD2. CDR1 MNHNS and CDR2 SASEGT come from the germline V gene. The CDR3 is made up of 15 amino acids. Unmatched junction bases numbered 3, after V lost 1 base and J lost 5 bases.

This clonotype was detected many times. The V and J genes are TRBV30 and TRBJ1-1, with a weak D call TRBD1 (6 bases). The V end lost 3 bases, the J end lost 4 bases, and 15 bases lay between the germline ends. Looked up from germline, CDR1 is GTSNPN and CDR2 is SVGIG (reference sequence). This CDR3 contains 14 residues. As DNA, the CDR3 is TGTGCCTGGAGCGACAGGACTCGGGCCACTGAAGCTTTCTTT. This translates into CAWSDRTRATEAFF. Supplemented by reference TRBV30 and TRBJ1-1, the full variable domain reads SQTIHQWPATLVQPVGSPLSLECTVEGTSNPNLYWYRQAAGRGLQLLFYSVGIGQISSEVPQNLSASRPQDRQFILSSKKLLLSDSGFYLCAWSDRTRATEAFFGQGTRLTVV.

There are a few counts of this clonotype. This chain links TRBV20-1 with TRBJ2-3, with 12 bases identical to TRBD2. This CDR3 spans 16 amino acids. Germline CDR1 DFQATT, CDR2 SNEGSKA (reference sequence). Trimming at V came to 4 bases and at J to 0 bases, leaving 5 bases not matched to a gene. CDR3 sequence reads: CSATGLAGTSTDTQYF. CDR3 coding DNA: TGCAGTGCTACCGGACTAGCGGGAACTAGCACAGATACGCAGTATTTT.

This clonotype was counted many times. CDR3 in amino acids: CASSEQPMNTEAFF. The CDR3 region has the DNA TGTGCCAGCAGTGAACAGCCTATGAACACTGAAGCTTTCTTT. The rearrangement joins TRBV6-1 to TRBJ1-1; D unclear. The CDR3 has 14 residues. V lost 2 bases to trimming and J lost 0 bases, with 7 bases between them. CDR1 and CDR2 from the germline V gene are MNHNS and SASEGT.

This chain links TRBV6-1 with TRBJ1-5; no reliable D call. The germline gives CDR1 MNHNS, CDR2 SASEGT. This CDR3 contains 15 residues. V lost 5 bases and J 2 bases, leaving 13 bases between the germline ends. The CDR3 DNA sequence: TGTGCCAGCAGTCTCGGAACGTTGGGCAATCAGCCCCAGCATTTT. It translates to CASSLGTLGNQPQHF.

This chain links TRBV20-1 with TRBJ1-2; 7 nucleotides agree with TRBD1. CDR1 is DFQATT and CDR2 is SNEGSKA in the germline V gene (reference sequence). The CDR3 is made up of 16 amino acids. Trimming cost V 2 bases and J 4 bases; bases outside gene matches: 13. CDR3 in DNA: TGCAGTGCTAGATCCCCAGGGGGGCCACGAGGCTATGGCTACACCTTC. Its translation is CSARSPGGPRGYGYTF.

The chain links TRBV7-9 to TRBJ2-2; 12 bases are a match to TRBD2. Trimming cost V 7 bases and J 5 bases; bases outside gene matches: 8. CDR3 length equals 16 residues. In germline, CDR1 is SEHNR, CDR2 FQNEAQ (reference sequence). The CDR3 DNA reads TGTGCCAGCATCCCACTAGCGGGAGGTGGAACCGGGGAGCTGTTTTTT. Its protein product is CASIPLAGGGTGELFF.

The chain uses TRBV11-2 and TRBJ2-7; 10 positions agree with TRBD1. The germline CDR1 and CDR2 sequences are SGHAT and FQNNGV. The V and J ends lost 5 bases and 7 bases, in that order; junction bases with no gene match: 5. The CDR3 runs 13 residues. The CDR3 sequence is CASSRGQGWEQYF. The CDR3 DNA reads TGTGCCAGCAGCAGGGGACAGGGGTGGGAGCAGTACTTC.

Ten or more counts support this clonotype. The chain carries TRBV7-2 and TRBJ2-1; 9 nucleotides line up with TRBD2. Germline-derived CDR1 and CDR2 are SGHTA and FQGNSA. The CDR3 runs to 16 residues. Losses at the gene ends were 1 base for V and 5 bases for J; bases not matched to a gene: 6. This CDR3 reads CASSLVGGGAHNEQFF. Written as DNA, the CDR3 is TGTGCCAGCAGCTTAGTTGGCGGGGGGGCACACAATGAGCAGTTCTTC.

The gene calls are TRBV20-1 and TRBJ1-3, with no clear D. The germline V gene has CDR1 DFQATT and CDR2 SNEGSKA (reference sequence). This CDR3 is 13 amino acids long. V lost 6 bases, J lost 2 bases, and 11 bases lay in between. The CDR3 protein is CSAHVGTGNTIYF. DNA for the CDR3: TGCAGTGCCCACGTAGGGACTGGAAACACCATATATTTT.

This clonotype was observed at least ten times. This CDR3 reads CASSLVSRGSDYGYTF. The CDR3 coding sequence is TGCGCCAGCAGCTTGGTATCCAGGGGATCTGACTATGGCTACACCTTC. The chain carries TRBV5-1 and TRBJ1-2; a weak D match, TRBD1 (6 bases). This CDR3 is built from 16 residues. Trimming left V 0 bases short and J 3 bases short, with 15 bases between. CDR1 is SGHRS, CDR2 YFSETQ, per germline.

This clonotype has just a few counts. The chain couples TRBV12-3 or TRBV12-4 to TRBJ2-2, with 9 nucleotides matching TRBD1. CDR3 size: 17 residues. V lost 6 bases and J lost 3; bases outside the gene matches: 11. The CDR3 DNA reads TGTGCCAGCAGAGACTCCGGGACAGGGTTTTACACCGGGGAGCTGTTTTTT. Translated: CASRDSGTGFYTGELFF.

In this sample, this clonotype turned up a few times. The chain combines TRBV7-8 with TRBJ2-2; 8 bases are a match to TRBD1. Trimming at V came to 1 base and at J to 4 bases, leaving 8 bases not matched to a gene. Germline V CDR1 and CDR2: SGHVS, FQNEAQ. This CDR3 has 17 amino acids. The CDR3 reads CASSLEAGGVGTGELFF. DNA of the CDR3: TGTGCCAGCAGCTTAGAGGCAGGGGGCGTCGGCACCGGGGAGCTGTTTTTT.

This clonotype occurred a few times. This rearrangement joins TRBV7-2 to TRBJ2-1; TRBD2 agrees at 10 bases. The CDR3 is 15 amino acids. V lost 5 bases, J lost 8 bases, and 9 bases stayed unmatched. Germline loops: CDR1 SGHTA, CDR2 FQGNSA. The DNA of the CDR3 is TGTGCCAGCAGCGCTGCTAGCGGGAGCCACCATGAGCAGTTCTTC. Protein: CASSAASGSHHEQFF.

In its sample, this clonotype was seen a few times. The V and J genes are TRBV28 and TRBJ2-1; 10 bases agree with TRBD2. The CDR3 runs 14 residues. V was clipped by 6 bases and J by 6 bases; unmatched bases: 5. From germline, CDR1 is MDHEN and CDR2 SYDVKM. CDR3 nucleotide sequence: TGTGCCAGCAGCTCTAGCGGGGGTCTCAATGAGCAGTTCTTC. Protein: CASSSSGGLNEQFF.

This clonotype was recorded a few times. V usage is TRBV20-1 and J usage is TRBJ1-2; D gene unclear. This CDR3 comprises 14 residues. Trimming removed 8 bases from V and 2 bases from J, with 18 bases in between. The V gene's germline CDR1 is DFQATT and CDR2 SNEGSKA (reference sequence). The CDR3 DNA reads as TGCAGTACCCCCGCGGCGGAACAGAACTATGGCTACACCTTC. This codes for CSTPAAEQNYGYTF.

This clonotype was seen repeatedly, ten times or more. The chain has TRBV20-1 and TRBJ2-1; 9 positions agree with TRBD2. The CDR3 runs to 18 residues. Germline CDR1 DFQATT, CDR2 SNEGSKA (reference sequence). V was clipped by 6 bases and J by 5 bases; unmatched bases: 20. The CDR3 nucleotides are TGCAGTGCGGACCCCATCAAGGTTGGGAGCGGGGGGCACAATGAGCAGTTCTTC. Its protein is CSADPIKVGSGGHNEQFF.

This chain uses TRBV15 with TRBJ2-7; D is unresolved. The germline V and J ends were trimmed by 0 bases and 3 bases, with 9 bases remaining between them. This CDR3 region has 14 residues. From germline, CDR1 is LNHNV and CDR2 YYDKDF (reference sequence). The CDR3 sequence is CATSRDRKGYEQYF. The CDR3 coding sequence is TGTGCCACCAGCAGAGATCGTAAGGGCTACGAGCAGTACTTC.

This chain links TRBV18 with TRBJ2-1; TRBD1 matches at 7 bases. Germline V gene data show CDR1 as KGHSH and CDR2 as LQKENI. The CDR3 consists of 13 residues. The V segment lost 5 bases and the J segment 5 bases; nucleotides outside the gene matches: 3. As DNA, the CDR3 is TGTGCCAGCTCAACCGGGACAGACAATGAGCAGTTCTTC. Its protein product is CASSTGTDNEQFF.

This clonotype was seen ten or more times. J is TRBJ2-4 and V is TRBV6-2 or TRBV6-3, with TRBD2 matching over 14 bases. Germline assignment: CDR1 MNHEY and CDR2 SVGEGT. V dropped 6 bases and J dropped 4; count of bases not matched to a gene: 2. CDR3 size: 15 residues. CDR3 protein: CASSRTSGRKNIQYF. CDR3 sequence (DNA): TGTGCCAGCAGCCGGACTAGCGGGAGGAAAAACATTCAGTACTTC.

In its sample, this clonotype was seen many times. The chain carries TRBV11-2 and TRBJ2-5; 7 nucleotides align to TRBD1. The CDR3 is 15 residues long. Germline assignment: CDR1 SGHAT and CDR2 FQNNGV. V lost 2 bases to trimming and J lost 3 bases; unmatched junction nucleotides: 6. The CDR3 is CASSLYGTAEETQYF. The CDR3 DNA reads as TGTGCCAGCAGCTTATATGGGACAGCAGAAGAGACCCAGTACTTC.

This clonotype was seen repeatedly, ten times or more. The rearrangement links TRBV19 to TRBJ2-3; D call uncertain. Germline assignment: CDR1 LNHDA and CDR2 SQIVND (reference sequence). CDR3 size: 13 residues. The germline V and J ends were trimmed by 9 bases and 2 bases, with 12 bases remaining between them. CDR3 protein: CASDGRYTDTQYF. Written as DNA, the CDR3 is TGTGCCAGCGATGGACGGTACACAGATACGCAGTATTTT.

In this sample, this clonotype turned up a few times. The chain couples TRBV5-5 to TRBJ1-2, with a tentative D call TRBD1 (5 bases). V was cut by 4 bases and J by 4 bases, with 20 bases left in between. This CDR3 is built from 16 residues. The germline V gene encodes CDR1 SGHKS and CDR2 YYEKEE (reference sequence). CDR3 protein: CASSPAWGTHVYGYTF. Here the CDR3 DNA reads TGTGCCAGCAGCCCGGCTTGGGGGACCCACGTCTATGGCTACACCTTC. The whole variable domain, filled in from reference TRBV5-5 and TRBJ1-2, reads DAGVTQSPTHLIKTRGQQVTLRCSPISGHKSVSWYQQVLGQGPQFIFQYYEKEERGRGNFPDRFSARQFPNYSSELNVNALLLGDSALYLCASSPAWGTHVYGYTFGSGTRLTVV.

This clonotype was seen more than once but under ten times. In DNA, the CDR3 is TGTGCCAGCAGCCCGGGGAGGGCAGAGACCCAGTACTTC. Translating gives CASSPGRAETQYF. The rearrangement joins TRBV4-2 to TRBJ2-5; the match to TRBD2 covers 7 bases. The CDR3 extends over 13 amino acids. Per the germline V gene, CDR1 is LGHNA and CDR2 is YNFKEQ. Trimming took 4 bases from V and 4 from J; bases not matched to a gene: 3.

J is TRBJ2-7 and V is TRBV28, with 9 positions matching TRBD1. Trimming cost V 9 bases and J 6 bases; bases outside gene matches: 15. The CDR3 sequence is 15 residues long. CDR1 and CDR2 from the germline V gene are MDHEN and SYDVKM. CDR3 loop: CASNQGGTGSGEQYF. The CDR3 DNA reads TGTGCCAGTAACCAGGGGGGGACAGGGAGCGGCGAGCAGTACTTC.

The chain couples TRBV5-1 to TRBJ2-7; TRBD2 aligns across 9 bases. From germline, CDR1 is SGHRS and CDR2 YFSETQ. J lost 2 bases, V lost 1 base, and 4 bases had no gene match. This CDR3 comprises 15 residues. This CDR3 reads CASSLIAGDTYEQYF. The CDR3 DNA follows: TGCGCCAGCAGCTTGATAGCGGGAGACACCTACGAGCAGTACTTC.

This clonotype turned up a few times. V usage is TRBV6-1 and J usage is TRBJ2-7; D is uncertain. Germline V gives CDR1 MNHNS, CDR2 SASEGT. The CDR3 is made up of 16 amino acids. Trimming removed 0 bases from V and 3 bases from J, with 15 bases in between. Here the CDR3 reads CASSEAGPPVYYEQYF. For the CDR3, the DNA is TGTGCCAGCAGTGAAGCGGGCCCACCCGTATACTACGAGCAGTACTTC.